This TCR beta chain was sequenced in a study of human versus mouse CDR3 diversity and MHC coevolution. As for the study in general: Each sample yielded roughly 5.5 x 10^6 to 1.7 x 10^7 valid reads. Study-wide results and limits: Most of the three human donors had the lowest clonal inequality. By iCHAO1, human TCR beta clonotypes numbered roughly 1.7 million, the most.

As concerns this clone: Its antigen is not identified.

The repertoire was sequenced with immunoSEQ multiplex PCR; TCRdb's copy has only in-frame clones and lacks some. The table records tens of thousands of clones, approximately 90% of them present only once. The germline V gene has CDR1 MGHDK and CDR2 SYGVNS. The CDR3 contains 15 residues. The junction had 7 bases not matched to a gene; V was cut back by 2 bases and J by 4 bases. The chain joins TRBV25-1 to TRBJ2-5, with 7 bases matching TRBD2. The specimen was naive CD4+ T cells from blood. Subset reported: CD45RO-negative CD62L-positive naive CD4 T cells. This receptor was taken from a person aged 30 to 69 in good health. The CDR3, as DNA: TGTGCCAGCAGTGAACTAGCGGCCTTTATAGAGACCCAGTACTTC. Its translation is CASSELAAFIETQYF.